This T cell receptor beta chain was sequenced in a study of response to subunit inactivated influenza vaccine. Note on this clonotype: The junction departs from the called germline gene at one end, perhaps through a read error.

MiXCR, run by TCRdb on the RT-PCR reads, gives a single entry per CDR3 protein. This table has more than 200,000 distinct CDR3 sequences, roughly an eighth appearing once. The CDR3 loop spans 13 amino acids. Germline V lookup: CDR1 SGHDT, CDR2 YYEEEE. The TCR was taken from a man aged 50-60 years who received an inactivated influenza vaccine. V usage is TRBV5-6 and J usage is TRBJ2-5, with no clear D. The sample was non-naive T cells sorted from PBMCs, taken 14 to 15 days before vaccination. DNA for the CDR3: TGTGCCAGCACCTTGACTTCTACGGAGACCCAGTACTTC. It codes for CASTLTSTETQYF.